This entry concerns a single TCR beta chain. MiXCR was run by TCRdb on the 5' RACE reads, yielding one entry per CDR3 protein. The sample consists of more than 55,000 distinct CDR3 sequences, under 25% of them appearing once. V was shortened by 3 bases and J by 5 bases, with 13 bases between the two germline ends. Germline CDR1 SGHTA, CDR2 FQGNSA. The CDR3 is 14 amino acids. Tregs were sorted as CD4+CD25+CD127-/low cells. V is TRBV7-2 and J is TRBJ1-1, with a tentative D call TRBD1 (5 bases). This sequence originates from a female donor with breast cancer. The sequencing sample was made of tumor-infiltrating Tregs sorted from the breast tumor. CDR3 sequence reads: CASSFTGRGTEAFF. DNA for the CDR3: TGTGCCAGCAGCTTCACGGGTCGGGGGACTGAAGCTTTCTTT.